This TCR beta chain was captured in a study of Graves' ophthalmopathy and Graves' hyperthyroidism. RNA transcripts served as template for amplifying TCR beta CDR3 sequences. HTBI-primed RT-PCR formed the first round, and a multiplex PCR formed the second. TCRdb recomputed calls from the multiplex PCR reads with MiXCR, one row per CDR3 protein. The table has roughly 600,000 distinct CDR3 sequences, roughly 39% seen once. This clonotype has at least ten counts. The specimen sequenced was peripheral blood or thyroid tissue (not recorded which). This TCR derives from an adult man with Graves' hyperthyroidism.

CDR3 sequence: CASSPNRETQYF. As DNA, the CDR3 is TGTGCCAGCAGCCCCAATAGGGAGACCCAGTACTTC. This chain links TRBV7-9 with TRBJ2-5; D call uncertain. The CDR3 is 12 residues long. V shed 5 bases and J shed 5 bases, with 9 bases lying between them. The germline CDR1 and CDR2 sequences are SEHNR and FQNEAQ (reference sequence).